Below, 30 T cell receptor beta chains from the same sample are listed, as sequenced in a study of CD8+ T cells in alopecia areata. Stated treatment: oral pan-JAK inhibitor, 5-10 mg twice daily. Following RNA extraction, reverse transcription yielded cDNA that acted as the sequencing template. Sequenced by immunoSEQ multiplex PCR; TCRdb stores in-frame clones only, minus some. The data contain about 150,000 clones, 54% of them singletons. This specimen was CD8+ T cells sorted from blood, taken at week 4, from a patient treated with tofacitinib. The receptors here all came from a human donor with alopecia areata.

V usage is TRBV27 and J usage is TRBJ2-3, with unresolved D. The CDR3 loop spans 14 amino acids. Germline CDR1 and CDR2: MNHEY and SMNVEV (reference sequence). V lost 2 bases, J lost 5 bases, and 11 bases lay in between. In DNA form, the CDR3 reads TGTGCCAGCAGTTTAGTGGGCCCTATAGATACGCAGTATTTT. Amino acid sequence: CASSLVGPIDTQYF.

The rearrangement uses TRBV25-1 and TRBJ1-1; D perhaps matches TRBD1 (5 bases). Trimming took off 0 bases at V and 1 base at J, with 6 bases between the two ends. CDR3 length: 14 residues. Per germline, CDR1 MGHDK and CDR2 SYGVNS. DNA of the CDR3: TGTGCCAGCAGTGAATATAGGGGGAACACTGAAGCTTTCTTT. The encoded protein is CASSEYRGNTEAFF.

This sequence joins TRBV27 and TRBJ2-7; D may be TRBD1 (6 bases). Germline loops: CDR1 MNHEY, CDR2 SMNVEV (reference sequence). This CDR3 spans 14 amino acids. V dropped 6 bases and J dropped 2 bases, with 14 bases sitting between them. The CDR3 here is CASRRTDLAYEQYF. As DNA, the CDR3 is TGTGCCAGCAGGCGGACAGACCTCGCCTACGAGCAGTACTTC.

The chain recombines TRBV29-1 with TRBJ2-7; D remains ambiguous. The V end lost 4 bases, the J end lost 3 bases, and 16 bases lay between the germline ends. Germline V gene lookup returns CDR1 SQVTM and CDR2 ANQGSEA. CDR3 size: 14 residues. CDR3 protein: CSVVDSRRVYEQYF. DNA of the CDR3: TGCAGCGTTGTAGATTCCAGAAGGGTCTACGAGCAGTACTTC.

V gene TRBV29-1 combines with J gene TRBJ2-7; D uncertain. The CDR3 extends over 12 amino acids. Germline V gene data show CDR1 as SQVTM and CDR2 as ANQGSEA. With 0 bases removed from V and 6 bases from J, the gap between germline ends came to 9 bases. The CDR3 protein is CSVEDERGEQYF. The CDR3 nucleotides read TGCAGCGTTGAAGATGAGAGAGGCGAGCAGTACTTC.

The chain links TRBV6-5 to TRBJ2-1, with D uncertain. Trimming stripped 9 bases from V and 2 bases from J, with 11 bases between. The germline V gene has CDR1 MNHEY and CDR2 SVGAGI. This CDR3 is 13 amino acids long. The CDR3 here is CASSSNPYNEQFF. For the CDR3, the DNA is TGTGCCAGTTCGTCTAACCCCTACAATGAGCAGTTCTTC.

The V gene is TRBV2, the J gene TRBJ2-5; D possibly corresponds to TRBD2 (6 bases). CDR1 and CDR2 (germline): SNHLY, FYNNEI. Between the trimmed V and J ends, which lost 8 bases and 3 bases, there was a span of 16 bases. This CDR3 has 14 amino acids. CDR3: CASGGSGFEETQYF. Here the CDR3 DNA reads TGTGCCAGCGGAGGGTCAGGGTTCGAAGAGACCCAGTACTTC.

V is TRBV10-1 and J is TRBJ2-7, with 8 bases matching TRBD2. Germline V gene lookup returns CDR1 WNHNN and CDR2 SYGVQD (reference sequence). Trimming took 5 bases from V and 7 from J; bases not matched to a gene: 13. The CDR3 is 15 amino acids. CDR3 region: CASSRGGGPVEEQYF. CDR3 nucleotide sequence: TGCGCCAGCAGTCGTGGCGGGGGGCCGGTGGAGGAGCAGTACTTC.

This rearrangement joins TRBV30 to TRBJ2-3; 7 bases align to TRBD1. The trim removed 5 bases at V and 5 bases at J, leaving 16 bases unmatched. The CDR3 is 16 residues long. Germline CDR1 GTSNPN, CDR2 SVGIG (reference sequence). The CDR3 DNA reads as TGTGCCTGGGGCCGGGAAGCGACAGGGAAGGTAGATACGCAGTATTTT. This translates into CAWGREATGKVDTQYF.

The gene calls are TRBV5-6 and TRBJ2-7; the match to TRBD2 covers 11 bases. Unmatched junction bases numbered 2, after V lost 6 bases and J lost 0 bases. The CDR3 is 14 residues long. Germline V lookup: CDR1 SGHDT, CDR2 YYEEEE. CDR3 sequence reads: CASMGLADSYEQYF. Written as DNA, the CDR3 is TGTGCCAGCATGGGACTAGCGGACTCCTACGAGCAGTACTTC.

This clone came up a few times. This rearrangement joins TRBV11-2 to TRBJ1-1; 8 positions match TRBD1. The ends lost 1 base at V and 1 base at J; junction bases unmatched: 5. From germline, CDR1 is SGHAT and CDR2 FQNNGV. The CDR3 is 16 residues long. The DNA for the CDR3 is TGTGCCAGCAGCTTAGGGCCAGGGGGCCCGAACACTGAAGCTTTCTTT. This sequence encodes CASSLGPGGPNTEAFF.

This chain connects TRBV18 to TRBJ1-1, with D unresolved. Looked up from germline, CDR1 is KGHSH and CDR2 is LQKENI. The V gene lost 0 bases and the J gene lost 1 base, with 6 bases spanning the gap. The CDR3 spans 14 residues. The CDR3 DNA reads as TGTGCCAGCTCACCACCTAGGAAGAACACTGAAGCTTTCTTT. Protein sequence: CASSPPRKNTEAFF.

The V and J genes are TRBV4-1 and TRBJ1-4; 9 bases align to TRBD1. This CDR3 comprises 17 residues. Germline assignment: CDR1 MGHRA and CDR2 YSYEKL. Trimming took 2 bases from V and 1 from J; bases not matched to a gene: 5. The CDR3 nucleotides are TGCGCCAGCAGCCAACCCCGGACAGGGGAAACTAATGAAAAACTGTTTTTT. Protein product: CASSQPRTGETNEKLFF.

The rearrangement uses TRBV19 and TRBJ1-2, with unresolved D. Trimming cost V 5 bases and J 5 bases, with 9 bases left between them. CDR1 and CDR2 from the germline V gene are LNHDA and SQIVND (reference sequence). This CDR3 comprises 12 residues. The CDR3 coding sequence is TGTGCCAGTAGTCACGAAGGATATGGCTACACCTTC. Its translation: CASSHEGYGYTF.

This sequence joins TRBV6-5 and TRBJ2-7, with TRBD2 identical over 12 bases. The CDR3 spans 15 residues. V shed 0 bases, J shed 3 bases, and the junction held 0 bases outside the gene matches. Per the germline V gene, CDR1 is MNHEY and CDR2 is SVGAGI. The CDR3 DNA follows: TGTGCCAGCAGTTACTCGACTAGCGGGGGCTACGAGCAGTACTTC. It encodes CASSYSTSGGYEQYF.

CDR3 nucleotide sequence: TGTGCCAGCAATCTAGACAGGGACACCGGGGAGCTGTTTTTT. This codes for CASNLDRDTGELFF. This sequence joins TRBV13 and TRBJ2-2; 7 bases fit TRBD1. Losses at the gene ends were 7 bases for V and 3 bases for J; bases not matched to a gene: 5. Germline CDR1 is PRHDT and CDR2 is FYEKMQ (reference sequence). The CDR3 is made up of 14 amino acids.

This chain connects TRBV30 to TRBJ2-7; tentative D call: TRBD2 (6 bases). V was cut by 2 bases and J by 6 bases, with 8 bases left in between. The CDR3 covers 11 residues. Germline-derived CDR1 and CDR2 are GTSNPN and SVGIG (reference sequence). The DNA for the CDR3 is TGTGCCTGGAGTTGGAGGGCCGAGCAGTACTTC. Translating gives CAWSWRAEQYF.

This clone was detected ten times or more. The chain couples TRBV7-9 to TRBJ2-2; 12 nucleotides match TRBD1. The CDR3 totals 19 residues. The V gene's germline CDR1 is SEHNR and CDR2 FQNEAQ (reference sequence). With V trimmed by 6 bases and J by 3 bases, 14 bases remained unmatched. The CDR3 DNA reads TGTGCCAGCAGAAAATGGGGACAGGGGGCAGCGAAGTACACCGGGGAGCTGTTTTTT. Translation: CASRKWGQGAAKYTGELFF.

This rearrangement joins TRBV27 to TRBJ2-7; 8 bases are shared with TRBD1. The CDR3 is made up of 13 amino acids. V lost 5 bases, J lost 3 bases, and 3 bases stayed unmatched. Germline CDR1 is MNHEY and CDR2 is SMNVEV (reference sequence). The CDR3 bases are TGTGCCAGCAGTATCGGACAGGGCTACGAGCAGTACTTC. It specifies CASSIGQGYEQYF.

The gene calls are TRBV7-2 and TRBJ1-5; no clear D. There are 13 residues in the CDR3. V dropped 4 bases and J dropped 3 bases, with 7 bases sitting between them. Germline-derived CDR1 and CDR2 are SGHTA and FQGNSA. The CDR3 is CASSSWDNQPQHF. The CDR3 coding sequence is TGTGCCAGCAGCTCATGGGACAATCAGCCCCAGCATTTT.

The chain employs TRBV29-1 and TRBJ2-5, with D possibly being TRBD1 (6 bases). There are 13 residues in the CDR3. Germline V lookup: CDR1 SQVTM, CDR2 ANQGSEA. V was shortened by 7 bases and J by 4 bases, with 16 bases between the two germline ends. The CDR3, as DNA: TGCAGCGCCCACAGGGATGTCGGAGAGACCCAGTACTTC. Its translation is CSAHRDVGETQYF.

The CDR3 nucleotides read TGTGCCAGCAGCTTCGACGGATCCTACGAGCAGTACTTC. As protein: CASSFDGSYEQYF. The chain links TRBV5-4 to TRBJ2-7; unclear D gene. This CDR3 contains 13 residues. V lost 2 bases and J 1 base, leaving 7 bases between the germline ends. CDR1 SGHNT and CDR2 YYREEE come from the germline V gene (reference sequence).

This clone was observed a few times. The chain combines TRBV4-1 with TRBJ2-1; no definite D call. Germline V gene sequence: CDR1 MGHRA, CDR2 YSYEKL. The V end was cut by 4 bases, the J end by 5 bases, with 9 bases between. This CDR3 contains 13 residues. Here the CDR3 DNA reads TGCGCCAGCAGCCCCTCGCTCAACAATGAGCAGTTCTTC. Protein sequence: CASSPSLNNEQFF.

The V and J genes are TRBV30 and TRBJ1-3, with D perhaps matching TRBD1 (5 bases). The CDR3 has 15 amino acids. Trimming pared 0 bases from V and 4 bases from J, leaving 13 bases between. The germline CDR1 and CDR2 sequences are GTSNPN and SVGIG (reference sequence). CDR3 amino acids: CAWSVTGGFGNTIYF. The CDR3 DNA reads TGTGCCTGGAGTGTCACAGGAGGATTCGGAAACACCATATATTTT.

The chain carries TRBV12-5 and TRBJ2-1; tentatively, D is TRBD1 (6 bases). This CDR3 has 14 residues. In germline, CDR1 is LGHNT, CDR2 FRNRAP. Trimming took 6 bases from V and 0 from J, leaving 9 bases between them. CDR3 coding DNA: TGTGCTAGTGGGAGGGGGTCCTCCTACAATGAGCAGTTCTTC. This codes for CASGRGSSYNEQFF.

This clone was observed a handful of times. The chain joins TRBV6-5 to TRBJ1-2, with D maybe TRBD1 (5 bases). This CDR3 has 14 amino acids. Germline V gives CDR1 MNHEY, CDR2 SVGAGI. Trimming stripped 5 bases from V and 4 bases from J, with 14 bases between. This chain's CDR3 is CASSPREGRYGYTF. DNA of the CDR3: TGTGCCAGCAGTCCTCGGGAGGGACGCTATGGCTACACCTTC.

CDR3 in amino acids: CASSSWEENEQFF. As DNA, the CDR3 is TGTGCCAGCAGTTCGTGGGAAGAGAATGAGCAGTTCTTC. The V call is TRBV6-5, the J call TRBJ2-1; D is undetermined. CDR3 length: 13 amino acids. Trimming cost V 4 bases and J 7 bases, with 11 bases left between them. Germline V gives CDR1 MNHEY, CDR2 SVGAGI.

The CDR3 DNA follows: TGTGCCAGCAGCTTACTTAGACAGGGAATGGAGACCCAGTACTTC. It codes for CASSLLRQGMETQYF. V gene TRBV7-9 combines with J gene TRBJ2-5, with 7 bases lining up with TRBD1. The V and J ends lost 2 bases and 5 bases, in that order; junction bases with no gene match: 8. CDR3 length: 15 residues. The V gene's germline CDR1 is SEHNR and CDR2 FQNEAQ (reference sequence).

The V and J genes are TRBV7-6 and TRBJ1-5; maybe TRBD1 (6 bases). Trimming removed 3 bases from V and 7 bases from J, with 13 bases in between. The CDR3 totals 14 residues. Germline CDR1 reads SGHVS; CDR2 reads FNYEAQ. The CDR3 spells CASSFKGGGQPQHF. CDR3 coding DNA: TGTGCCAGCAGCTTCAAGGGGGGGGGACAGCCCCAGCATTTT. The full variable domain, completed using reference TRBV7-6 and TRBJ1-5, is GAGVSQSPRYKVTKRGQDVALRCDPISGHVSLYWYRQALGQGPEFLTYFNYEAQQDKSGLPNDRFSAERPEGSISTLTIQRTEQRDSAMYRCASSFKGGGQPQHFGDGTRLSIL.

J is TRBJ2-1 and V is TRBV4-3; the D gene is possibly TRBD2 (6 bases). The V end lost 0 bases, the J end lost 8 bases, and 17 bases lay between the germline ends. The CDR3 loop spans 16 amino acids. Germline V lookup: CDR1 LGHNA, CDR2 YSLEER. The CDR3 nucleotides read TGCGCCAGCAGCCAAGAATCCCCGCTAGCGAGCTATGAGCAGTTCTTC. Encoded protein: CASSQESPLASYEQFF.